One sample yielded the 19 T cell receptor beta chains listed below, sequenced in a study of blood T cell repertoires in COVID-19. Measured with immunoSEQ multiplex PCR; TCRdb has only the in-frame clones, and not every one. The sample includes around 240,000 clones, approximately 86% of them seen just once. The source material was peripheral blood. These TCRs come from a young woman who had recovered from COVID-19.

The V call is TRBV4-3, the J call TRBJ1-5; D possibly corresponds to TRBD1 (6 bases). Germline loops: CDR1 LGHNA, CDR2 YSLEER. The CDR3 contains 15 residues. The V gene lost 1 base and the J gene lost 5 bases, with 12 bases spanning the gap. Here the CDR3 reads CASSQAWAGDQPQHF. CDR3 nucleotides: TGCGCCAGCAGCCAAGCTTGGGCAGGGGATCAGCCCCAGCATTTT.

This sequence joins TRBV19 and TRBJ2-4, with D possibly matching TRBD2 (7 bases). Germline CDR1 reads LNHDA; CDR2 reads SQIVND (reference sequence). Trimming shortened V by 5 bases and J by 7 bases, and 18 bases separated the two germline ends. This CDR3 region has 15 residues. CDR3: CASSHPQGRENIQYF. CDR3 bases: TGTGCCAGTAGTCACCCCCAGGGGCGGGAGAACATTCAGTACTTC. Filled out from reference TRBV19 and TRBJ2-4, the complete variable domain reads DGGITQSPKYLFRKEGQNVTLSCEQNLNHDAMYWYRQDPGQGLRLIYYSQIVNDFQKGDIAEGYSVSREKKESFPLTVTSAQKNPTAFYLCASSHPQGRENIQYFGAGTRLSVL.

The genes are TRBV7-9 and TRBJ2-5, with TRBD1 identical over 7 bases. The J segment lost 1 base and the V segment lost 5 bases, leaving 7 bases of the junction unmatched. Germline CDR1 is SEHNR and CDR2 is FQNEAQ (reference sequence). This CDR3 spans 15 amino acids. As DNA, the CDR3 is TGTGCCAGCAGCCCGGGACAGATTTCCCAAGAGACCCAGTACTTC. As protein: CASSPGQISQETQYF.

This chain joins TRBV7-2 and TRBJ2-7, with a possible D match to TRBD2 (5 bases). Germline values: CDR1 SGHTA, CDR2 FQGNSA. The CDR3 totals 14 residues. The V and J ends lost 6 bases and 6 bases respectively, with 18 bases between them. In nucleotides, the CDR3 is TGTGCCAGCAGTCCCTCCCCCCGGGGAAGCGAGCAGTACTTC. Its protein is CASSPSPRGSEQYF.

The chain combines TRBV2 with TRBJ2-7; unclear D gene. Per the germline V gene, CDR1 is SNHLY and CDR2 is FYNNEI. The germline V and J ends were trimmed by 7 bases and 6 bases, with 13 bases remaining between them. CDR3 length: 12 amino acids. CDR3 in amino acids: CASIAILGEQYF. Here the CDR3 DNA reads TGTGCCAGCATTGCTATTCTCGGCGAGCAGTACTTC.

This rearrangement joins TRBV29-1 to TRBJ1-1, with D maybe TRBD1 (5 bases). Germline V gene lookup returns CDR1 SQVTM and CDR2 ANQGSEA. The CDR3 length is 14 residues. V was pared by 6 bases and J by 1 base, with 15 bases between. CDR3 sequence: CSVGQRQTNTEAFF. CDR3 nucleotides: TGCAGCGTCGGCCAAAGACAGACGAACACTGAAGCTTTCTTT.

The chain links TRBV7-8 to TRBJ1-2; unclear D gene. Germline values: CDR1 SGHVS, CDR2 FQNEAQ. V lost 1 base, J lost 3 bases, and 18 bases lay in between. The CDR3 is 17 residues long. The CDR3, as DNA: TGTGCCAGCAGCTTAGAGGGCGCGATCGGCGGGGACTATGGCTACACCTTC. Translation gives CASSLEGAIGGDYGYTF.

This chain links TRBV5-1 with TRBJ2-5, with TRBD1 matching 8 bases. The trim removed 0 bases at V and 3 bases at J, leaving 4 bases unmatched. Germline V lookup: CDR1 SGHRS, CDR2 YFSETQ. The CDR3 is 15 residues long. The CDR3 nucleotides are TGCGCCAGCAGCTTGGACCAGGGGGCAAAAGAGACCCAGTACTTC. Protein product: CASSLDQGAKETQYF.

The chain employs TRBV5-1 and TRBJ1-2, with TRBD1 matching 7 bases. The CDR3 totals 16 residues. Trimming took 2 bases from V and 8 from J; bases not matched to a gene: 15. Germline CDR1 reads SGHRS; CDR2 reads YFSETQ. Here the CDR3 DNA reads TGCGCCAGCAGCTTAGCCGCAGGTGAGGGGGCCCGGGGCTACACCTTC. This encodes CASSLAAGEGARGYTF.

This clone is a singleton in its sample. This chain uses TRBV27 with TRBJ2-3; 9 nucleotides agree with TRBD1. Germline values: CDR1 MNHEY, CDR2 SMNVEV (reference sequence). The CDR3 runs to 14 residues. Unmatched junction bases numbered 9, after V lost 5 bases and J lost 9 bases. Here the CDR3 reads CASSRTGTGLTQYF. In DNA, the CDR3 is TGTGCCAGCAGTAGAACCGGGACAGGGTTGACGCAGTATTTT.

V and J are TRBV15 and TRBJ1-5; no definite D call. This CDR3 is built from 14 residues. From germline, CDR1 is LNHNV and CDR2 YYDKDF (reference sequence). Trimming took 1 base from V and 1 from J, leaving 5 bases between them. The DNA for the CDR3 is TGTGCCACCAGCAGAGGGCGGAGCAATCAGCCCCAGCATTTT. This encodes CATSRGRSNQPQHF.

The rearrangement uses TRBV12-3 or TRBV12-4 and TRBJ1-2; 7 nucleotides align to TRBD1. This CDR3 comprises 12 residues. With V trimmed by 6 bases and J by 4 bases, 2 bases remained unmatched. Here the CDR3 reads CASSQGGYGYTF. CDR3 nucleotide sequence: TGTGCCAGCAGCCAGGGGGGCTATGGCTACACCTTC.

V and J are TRBV5-1 and TRBJ1-1; no clear D. The V and J ends lost 2 bases and 3 bases respectively, with 8 bases between them. The CDR3 runs to 13 residues. Per germline, CDR1 SGHRS and CDR2 YFSETQ. CDR3 amino acids: CASSFEYDTEAFF. CDR3 nucleotides: TGCGCCAGCAGCTTTGAGTACGACACTGAAGCTTTCTTT.

This chain links TRBV6-5 with TRBJ2-4, with D tentatively TRBD2 (6 bases). Trimming stripped 0 bases from V and 0 bases from J, with 9 bases between. CDR3 size: 16 residues. Germline V gene sequence: CDR1 MNHEY, CDR2 SVGAGI. CDR3 coding DNA: TGTGCCAGCAGTTACTCCGGGACTGTAGCCAAAAACATTCAGTACTTC. It specifies CASSYSGTVAKNIQYF.

V gene TRBV11-3 combines with J gene TRBJ2-2, with TRBD1 matching 9 bases. J gave up 6 bases and V 5 bases, and 7 bases lay outside the gene matches. The CDR3 extends over 15 amino acids. Per germline, CDR1 SGHNT and CDR2 YENEEA. CDR3 nucleotides: TGTGCCAGCAGCGGGACAGGGTCTGTCGCCGGGGAGCTGTTTTTT. Translation: CASSGTGSVAGELFF.

The chain joins TRBV7-2 to TRBJ2-7, with TRBD2 as a possible D gene (5 bases). This CDR3 spans 12 amino acids. The germline V gene has CDR1 SGHTA and CDR2 FQGNSA. V was shortened by 3 bases and J by 6 bases, with 9 bases between the two germline ends. CDR3 sequence: CASSFVGGEQYF. The CDR3, as DNA: TGTGCCAGCAGCTTCGTCGGAGGCGAGCAGTACTTC.

The CDR3 protein is CASSLQGVRHTEAFF. DNA for the CDR3: TGTGCCAGCAGTTTACAGGGGGTAAGGCACACTGAAGCTTTCTTT. The chain carries TRBV2 and TRBJ1-1, with 8 bases matching TRBD1. From germline, CDR1 is SNHLY and CDR2 FYNNEI. The CDR3 has 15 residues. Losses at the gene ends were 5 bases for V and 3 bases for J; bases not matched to a gene: 8.

The rearrangement links TRBV6-5 to TRBJ1-5; TRBD1 matches at 9 bases. J lost 4 bases, V lost 7 bases, and 8 bases had no gene match. Germline lookup yields CDR1 MNHEY and CDR2 SVGAGI. This CDR3 has 15 residues. The CDR3 DNA follows: TGTGCCAGCAATACCGGACAGGGGCCTAATCAGCCCCAGCATTTT. Translation: CASNTGQGPNQPQHF.

The chain's CDR3 is CASSPLRGRPQETQYF. CDR3 nucleotides: TGTGCCAGCAGCCCTCTCAGGGGAAGACCCCAAGAGACCCAGTACTTC. V and J are TRBV5-8 and TRBJ2-5, with a weak D call TRBD1 (6 bases). Looked up from germline, CDR1 is SGHTS and CDR2 is YDEGEE. Trimming pared 4 bases from V and 1 base from J, leaving 17 bases between. The CDR3 extends over 16 amino acids.